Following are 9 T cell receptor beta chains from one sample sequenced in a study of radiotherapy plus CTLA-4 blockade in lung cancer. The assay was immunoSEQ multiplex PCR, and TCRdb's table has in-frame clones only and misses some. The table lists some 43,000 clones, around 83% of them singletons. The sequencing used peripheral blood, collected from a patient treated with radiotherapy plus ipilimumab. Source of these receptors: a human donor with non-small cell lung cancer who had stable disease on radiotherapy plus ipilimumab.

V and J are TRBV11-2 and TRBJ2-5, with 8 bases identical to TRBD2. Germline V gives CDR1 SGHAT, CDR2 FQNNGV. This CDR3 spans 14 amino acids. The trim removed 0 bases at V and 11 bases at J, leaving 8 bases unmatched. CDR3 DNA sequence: TGTGCCAGCAGCTTAGAGAGACTAGCGCGTGAGCAGTACTTC. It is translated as CASSLERLAREQYF.

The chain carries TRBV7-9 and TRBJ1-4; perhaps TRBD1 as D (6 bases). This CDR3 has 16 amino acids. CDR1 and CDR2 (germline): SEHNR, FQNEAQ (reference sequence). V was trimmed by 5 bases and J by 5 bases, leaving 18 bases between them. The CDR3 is CASSLKSGTKNEKLFF. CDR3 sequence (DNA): TGTGCCAGCAGCCTTAAATCCGGGACAAAGAATGAAAAACTGTTTTTT. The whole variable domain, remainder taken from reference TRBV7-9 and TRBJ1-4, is DTGVSQNPRHKITKRGQNVTFRCDPISEHNRLYWYRQTLGQGPEFLTYFQNEAQLEKSRLLSDRFSAERPKGSFSTLEIQRTEQGDSAMYLCASSLKSGTKNEKLFFGSGTQLSVL.

The DNA for the CDR3 is TGTGCCAGCGGAAGGGACAGTTACCAGCCCCAGCATTTT. It is translated as CASGRDSYQPQHF. V gene TRBV28 combines with J gene TRBJ1-5, with 7 bases that match TRBD1. Germline loops: CDR1 MDHEN, CDR2 SYDVKM. The trim removed 8 bases at V and 7 bases at J, leaving 8 bases unmatched. The CDR3 runs to 13 residues.

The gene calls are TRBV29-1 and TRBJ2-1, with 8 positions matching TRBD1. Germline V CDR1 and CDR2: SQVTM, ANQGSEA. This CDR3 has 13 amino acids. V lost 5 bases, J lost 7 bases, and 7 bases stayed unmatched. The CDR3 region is CSVPPRQGNEQFF. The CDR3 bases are TGCAGCGTTCCCCCTCGACAGGGGAATGAGCAGTTCTTC.

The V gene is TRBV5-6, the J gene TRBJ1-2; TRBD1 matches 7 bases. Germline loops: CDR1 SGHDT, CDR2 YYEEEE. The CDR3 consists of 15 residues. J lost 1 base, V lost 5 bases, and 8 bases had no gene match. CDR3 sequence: CASSVGQVVNYGYTF. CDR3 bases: TGTGCCAGCAGTGTAGGACAGGTGGTTAACTATGGCTACACCTTC. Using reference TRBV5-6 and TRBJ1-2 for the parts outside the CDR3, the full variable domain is DAGVTQSPTHLIKTRGQQVTLRCSPKSGHDTVSWYQQALGQGPQFIFQYYEEEERQRGNFPDRFSGHQFPNYSSELNVNALLLGDSALYLCASSVGQVVNYGYTFGSGTRLTVV.

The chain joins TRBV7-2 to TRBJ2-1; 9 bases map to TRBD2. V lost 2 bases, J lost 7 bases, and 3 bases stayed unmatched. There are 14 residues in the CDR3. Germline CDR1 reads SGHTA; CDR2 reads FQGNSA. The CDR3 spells CASSLRREGNEQFF. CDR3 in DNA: TGTGCCAGCAGCTTAAGGCGGGAGGGGAATGAGCAGTTCTTC.

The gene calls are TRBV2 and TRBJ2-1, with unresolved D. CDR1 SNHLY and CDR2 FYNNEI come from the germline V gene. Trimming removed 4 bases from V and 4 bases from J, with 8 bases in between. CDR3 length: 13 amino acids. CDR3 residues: CASSVWSYNEQFF. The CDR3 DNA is TGTGCCAGCAGTGTTTGGAGTTACAATGAGCAGTTCTTC.

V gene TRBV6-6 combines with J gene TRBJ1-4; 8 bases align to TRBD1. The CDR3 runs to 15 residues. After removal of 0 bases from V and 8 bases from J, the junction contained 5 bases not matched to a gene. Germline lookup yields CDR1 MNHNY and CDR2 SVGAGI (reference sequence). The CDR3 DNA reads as TGTGCCAGCAGTTACTCGACAGGGGAAGGGGAAAAACTGTTTTTT. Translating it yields CASSYSTGEGEKLFF.

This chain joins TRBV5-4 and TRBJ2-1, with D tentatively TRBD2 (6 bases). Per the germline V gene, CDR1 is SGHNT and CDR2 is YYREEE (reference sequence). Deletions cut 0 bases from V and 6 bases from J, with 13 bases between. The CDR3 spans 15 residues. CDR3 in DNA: TGTGCCAGCAGCTTGGATAGCGGTAATTTCAATGAGCAGTTCTTC. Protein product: CASSLDSGNFNEQFF.